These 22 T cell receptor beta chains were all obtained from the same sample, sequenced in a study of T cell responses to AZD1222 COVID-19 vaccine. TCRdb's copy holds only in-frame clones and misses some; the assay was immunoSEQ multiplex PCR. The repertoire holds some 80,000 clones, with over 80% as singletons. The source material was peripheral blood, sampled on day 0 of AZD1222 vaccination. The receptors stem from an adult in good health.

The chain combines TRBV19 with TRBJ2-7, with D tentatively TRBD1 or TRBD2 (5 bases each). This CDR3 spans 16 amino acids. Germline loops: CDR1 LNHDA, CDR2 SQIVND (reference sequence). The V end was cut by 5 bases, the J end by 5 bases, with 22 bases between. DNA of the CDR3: TGTGCCAGTAGTCCACACCAGGGTGTAGCGCTTGACGAGCAGTACTTC. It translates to CASSPHQGVALDEQYF.

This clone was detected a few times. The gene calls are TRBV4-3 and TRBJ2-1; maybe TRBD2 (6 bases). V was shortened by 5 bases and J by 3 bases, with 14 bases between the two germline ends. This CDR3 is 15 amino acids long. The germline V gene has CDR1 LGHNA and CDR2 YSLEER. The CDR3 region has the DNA TGCGCCAGCAGCTCCCGGGTAGCGGACTACAATGAGCAGTTCTTC. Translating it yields CASSSRVADYNEQFF.

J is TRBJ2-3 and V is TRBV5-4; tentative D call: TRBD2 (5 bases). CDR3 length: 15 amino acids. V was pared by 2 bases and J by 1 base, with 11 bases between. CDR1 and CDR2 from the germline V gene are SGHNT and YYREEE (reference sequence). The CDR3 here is CASSLEGRGTDTQYF. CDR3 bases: TGTGCCAGCAGCTTAGAGGGAAGGGGCACAGATACGCAGTATTTT.

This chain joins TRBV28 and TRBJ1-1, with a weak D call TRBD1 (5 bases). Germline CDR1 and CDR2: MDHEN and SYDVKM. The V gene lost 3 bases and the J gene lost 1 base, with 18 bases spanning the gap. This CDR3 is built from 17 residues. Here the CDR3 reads CASSLWPRGGENTEAFF. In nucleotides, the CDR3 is TGTGCCAGCAGTTTGTGGCCCCGTGGGGGGGAGAACACTGAAGCTTTCTTT.

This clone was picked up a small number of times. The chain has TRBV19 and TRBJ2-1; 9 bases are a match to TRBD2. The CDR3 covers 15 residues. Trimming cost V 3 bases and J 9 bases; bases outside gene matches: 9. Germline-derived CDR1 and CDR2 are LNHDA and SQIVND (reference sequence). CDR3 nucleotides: TGTGCCAGTAGTATCGTAGCGGGGGACCCCGGTGAGCAGTTCTTC. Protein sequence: CASSIVAGDPGEQFF.

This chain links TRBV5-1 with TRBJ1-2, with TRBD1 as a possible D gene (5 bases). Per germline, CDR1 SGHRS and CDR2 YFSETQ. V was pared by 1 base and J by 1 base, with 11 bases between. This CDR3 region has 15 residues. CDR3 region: CASSLSQVFNYGYTF. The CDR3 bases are TGCGCCAGCAGCTTGTCACAGGTTTTTAACTATGGCTACACCTTC.

This CDR3 reads CASSVGGGDADTQYF. The CDR3 nucleotides are TGCGCCAGCAGTGTGGGCGGGGGAGATGCAGATACGCAGTATTTT. The gene calls are TRBV10-1 and TRBJ2-3; 7 nucleotides line up with TRBD2. Unmatched junction bases numbered 8, after V lost 4 bases and J lost 4 bases. This CDR3 region has 15 residues. CDR1 is WNHNN and CDR2 is SYGVQD in the germline V gene (reference sequence).

CDR3 DNA: TGTGCCAGCACCCAACAGGGCGGCTATGGCTACACCTTC. This codes for CASTQQGGYGYTF. This chain joins TRBV28 and TRBJ1-2; a weak D match, TRBD1 (6 bases). The V end lost 7 bases, the J end lost 4 bases, and 13 bases lay between the germline ends. This CDR3 contains 13 residues. Germline V CDR1 and CDR2: MDHEN, SYDVKM.

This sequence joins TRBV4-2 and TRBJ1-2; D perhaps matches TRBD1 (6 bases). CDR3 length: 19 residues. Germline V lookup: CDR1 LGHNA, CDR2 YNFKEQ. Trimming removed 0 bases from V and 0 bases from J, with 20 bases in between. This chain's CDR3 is CASSQDVRATGYSNYGYTF. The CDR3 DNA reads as TGTGCCAGCAGCCAAGATGTAAGGGCGACAGGCTATTCTAACTATGGCTACACCTTC.

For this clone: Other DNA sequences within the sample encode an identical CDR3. CDR3 DNA sequence: TGTGCCAGCAGTCCAGCTGGGACAGGGGATGAAAAACTGTTTTTT. It translates to CASSPAGTGDEKLFF. This sequence joins TRBV28 and TRBJ1-4; 10 nucleotides match TRBD1. J gave up 6 bases and V 5 bases, and 6 bases lay outside the gene matches. Looked up from germline, CDR1 is MDHEN and CDR2 is SYDVKM. This CDR3 is built from 15 residues.

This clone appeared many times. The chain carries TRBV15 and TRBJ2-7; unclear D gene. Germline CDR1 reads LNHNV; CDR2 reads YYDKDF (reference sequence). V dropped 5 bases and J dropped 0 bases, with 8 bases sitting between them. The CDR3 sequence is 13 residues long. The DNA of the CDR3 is TGTGCCACCAGCGGCCGGACCTCCTACGAGCAGTACTTC. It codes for CATSGRTSYEQYF.

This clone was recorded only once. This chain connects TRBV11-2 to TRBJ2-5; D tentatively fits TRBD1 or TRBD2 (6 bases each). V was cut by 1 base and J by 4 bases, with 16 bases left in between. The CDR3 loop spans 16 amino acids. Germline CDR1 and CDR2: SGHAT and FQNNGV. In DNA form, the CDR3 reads TGTGCCAGCAGCTTAGTGGGCCCGGGGGCGGGAGAGACCCAGTACTTC. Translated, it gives CASSLVGPGAGETQYF.

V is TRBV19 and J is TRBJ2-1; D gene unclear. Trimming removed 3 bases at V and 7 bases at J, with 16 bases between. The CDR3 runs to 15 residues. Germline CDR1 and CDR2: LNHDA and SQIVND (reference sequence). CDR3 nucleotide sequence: TGTGCCAGTAGTATGTTGGGCCCCGCCTGGAATGAGCAGTTCTTC. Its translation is CASSMLGPAWNEQFF.

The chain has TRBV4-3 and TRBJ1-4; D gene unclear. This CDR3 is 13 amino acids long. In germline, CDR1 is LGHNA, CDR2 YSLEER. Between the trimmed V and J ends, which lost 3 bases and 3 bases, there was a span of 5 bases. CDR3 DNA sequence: TGCGCCAGCAGCCAGAGCTCTAATGAAAAACTGTTTTTT. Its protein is CASSQSSNEKLFF.

The chain's CDR3 is CASSPRGAAGGPDTQYF. The CDR3 region has the DNA TGTGCCAGCTCACCCCGAGGGGCGGCAGGGGGCCCTGATACGCAGTATTTT. The J gene is TRBJ2-3, the V gene TRBV18; TRBD1 agrees at 8 bases. V shed 3 bases and J 6 bases; nucleotides not matched to a gene: 14. This CDR3 spans 17 amino acids. The V gene's germline CDR1 is KGHSH and CDR2 LQKENI.

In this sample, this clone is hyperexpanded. In DNA form, the CDR3 reads TGCGCCAGCAGCTCGACAGGGGCGGTTGGAAACACCATATATTTT. It specifies CASSSTGAVGNTIYF. The chain joins TRBV4-1 to TRBJ1-3; 8 nucleotides match TRBD1. Losses at the gene ends were 5 bases for V and 3 bases for J; bases not matched to a gene: 6. The CDR3 covers 15 residues. Germline lookup yields CDR1 MGHRA and CDR2 YSYEKL.

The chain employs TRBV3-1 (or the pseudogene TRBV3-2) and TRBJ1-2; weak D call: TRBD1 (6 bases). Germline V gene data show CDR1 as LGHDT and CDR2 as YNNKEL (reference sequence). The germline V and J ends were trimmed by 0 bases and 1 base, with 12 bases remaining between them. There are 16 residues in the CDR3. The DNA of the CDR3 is TGTGCCAGCAGCCAAGATTTGGGGGGCGGTAACTATGGCTACACCTTC. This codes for CASSQDLGGGNYGYTF.

The CDR3 loop reads CASSFYTGYGSPLHF. CDR3 in DNA: TGTGCCAGCAGCTTCTACACAGGGTATGGTTCACCCCTCCACTTT. The chain joins TRBV7-9 to TRBJ1-6; possibly TRBD1 for D (6 bases). In germline, CDR1 is SEHNR, CDR2 FQNEAQ (reference sequence). The CDR3 sequence is 15 residues long. The V gene lost 3 bases and the J gene lost 9 bases, with 15 bases spanning the gap.

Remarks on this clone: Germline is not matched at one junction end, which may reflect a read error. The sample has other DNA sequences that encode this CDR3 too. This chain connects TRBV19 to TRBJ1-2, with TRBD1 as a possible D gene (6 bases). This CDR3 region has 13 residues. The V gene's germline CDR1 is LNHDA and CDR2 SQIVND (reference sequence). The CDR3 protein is CASRRTGNYGYTF. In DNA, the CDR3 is TGTGCCAGTAGGAGAACAGGGAACTATGGCTACACCTTT.

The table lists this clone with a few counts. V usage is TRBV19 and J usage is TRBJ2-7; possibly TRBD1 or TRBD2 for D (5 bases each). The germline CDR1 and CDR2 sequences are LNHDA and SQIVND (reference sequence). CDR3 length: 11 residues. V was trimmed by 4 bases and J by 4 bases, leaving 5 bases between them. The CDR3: CASSRGYEQYF. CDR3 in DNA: TGTGCCAGTAGTAGGGGGTACGAGCAGTACTTC.

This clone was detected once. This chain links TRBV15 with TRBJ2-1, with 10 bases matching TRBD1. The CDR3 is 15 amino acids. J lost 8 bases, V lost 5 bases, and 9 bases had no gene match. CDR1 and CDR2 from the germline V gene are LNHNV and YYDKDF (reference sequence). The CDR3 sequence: CATSAGQGELDEQFF. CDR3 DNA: TGTGCCACCAGCGCCGGACAGGGGGAGTTGGATGAGCAGTTCTTC.

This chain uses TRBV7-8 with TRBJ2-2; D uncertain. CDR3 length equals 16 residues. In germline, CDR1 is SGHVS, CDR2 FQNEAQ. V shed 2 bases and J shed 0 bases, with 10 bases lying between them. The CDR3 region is CASSLRANTNTGELFF. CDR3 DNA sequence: TGTGCCAGCAGCTTACGGGCAAATACGAACACCGGGGAGCTGTTTTTT.